Ten or more counts support the clone carrying this T cell receptor (beta chain). An absence of ophthalmopathy progression within 18 months meant stable Graves' hyperthyroidism. Uncontrolled infection, other autoimmune disease, pregnancy or lactation led to exclusion. Thyroid ultrasound, orbital computed tomography, clinical symptoms, and serum thyroxine and TRAb underpinned diagnoses. The sample comes from a study of T cells in Graves' hyperthyroidism and ophthalmopathy. This CDR3 has 16 residues. V was shortened by 3 bases and J by 4 bases, with 16 bases between the two germline ends. Germline values: CDR1 MNHNS, CDR2 SASEGT. RNA transcripts served as the template for amplifying TCR beta CDR3 regions. TCR CDR3 regions were first amplified by RT-PCR with HTBI primers. TCRdb analysed the multiplex PCR reads with MiXCR anew, one entry per CDR3 protein. In the table there are hundreds of thousands of distinct CDR3 sequences, 20% to 30% of which are singletons.

This clonotype was obtained from a man between 45 and 60 years old with Graves' hyperthyroidism. V and J are TRBV6-1 and TRBJ2-1; TRBD2 might be the D (6 bases). Sequenced: blood. Here the CDR3 reads CASSERLGGSYNEQFF. DNA for the CDR3: TGTGCCAGCAGTGAGAGACTAGGAGGGTCGTACAATGAGCAGTTCTTC.